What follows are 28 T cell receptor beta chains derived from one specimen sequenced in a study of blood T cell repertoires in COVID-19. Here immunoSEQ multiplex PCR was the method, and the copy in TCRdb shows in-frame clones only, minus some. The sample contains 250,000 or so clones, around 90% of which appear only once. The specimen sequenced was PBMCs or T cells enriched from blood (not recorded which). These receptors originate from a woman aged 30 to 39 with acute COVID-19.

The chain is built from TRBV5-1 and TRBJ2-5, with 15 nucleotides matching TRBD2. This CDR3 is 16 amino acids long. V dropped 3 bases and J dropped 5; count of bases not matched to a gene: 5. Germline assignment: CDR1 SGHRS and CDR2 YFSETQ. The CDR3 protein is CASSSGLAGGGETQYF. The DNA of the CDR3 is TGCGCCAGCAGCTCGGGACTAGCGGGAGGTGGGGAGACCCAGTACTTC.

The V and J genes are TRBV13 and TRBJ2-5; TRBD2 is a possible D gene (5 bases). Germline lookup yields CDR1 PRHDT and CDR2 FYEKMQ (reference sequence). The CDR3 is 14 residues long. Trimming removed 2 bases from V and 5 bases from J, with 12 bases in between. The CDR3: CASSLYEGVETQYF. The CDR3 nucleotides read TGTGCCAGCAGCTTATACGAGGGAGTGGAGACCCAGTACTTC. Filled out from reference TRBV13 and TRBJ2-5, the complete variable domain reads AAGVIQSPRHLIKEKRETATLKCYPIPRHDTVYWYQQGPGQDPQFLISFYEKMQSDKGSIPDRFSAQQFSDYHSELNMSSLELGDSALYFCASSLYEGVETQYFGPGTRLLVL.

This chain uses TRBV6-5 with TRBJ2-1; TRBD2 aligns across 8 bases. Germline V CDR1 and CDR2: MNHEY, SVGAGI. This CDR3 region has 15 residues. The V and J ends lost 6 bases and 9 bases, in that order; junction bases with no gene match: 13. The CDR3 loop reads CASSRAGVGSGEQFF. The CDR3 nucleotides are TGTGCCAGCAGCCGAGCGGGAGTAGGTTCGGGTGAGCAGTTCTTC.

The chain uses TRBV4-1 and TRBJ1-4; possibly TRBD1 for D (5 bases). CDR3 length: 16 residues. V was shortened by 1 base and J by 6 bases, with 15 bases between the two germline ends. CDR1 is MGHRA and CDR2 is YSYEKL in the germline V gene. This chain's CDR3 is CASSQVRDGGDEKLFF. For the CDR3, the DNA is TGCGCCAGCAGCCAAGTTAGGGACGGGGGGGATGAAAAACTGTTTTTT.

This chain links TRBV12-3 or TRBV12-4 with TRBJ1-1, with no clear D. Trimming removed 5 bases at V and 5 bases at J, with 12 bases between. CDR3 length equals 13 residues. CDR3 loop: CASSREVLTEAFF. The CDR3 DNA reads TGTGCCAGCAGTCGCGAAGTGTTGACTGAAGCTTTCTTT.

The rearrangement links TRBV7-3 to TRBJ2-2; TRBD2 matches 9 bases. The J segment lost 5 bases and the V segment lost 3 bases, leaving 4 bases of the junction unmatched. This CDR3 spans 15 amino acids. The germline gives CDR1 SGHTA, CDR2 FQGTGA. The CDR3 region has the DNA TGTGCCAGCAGCTTTGATAGCGGGGGAACCGGGGAGCTGTTTTTT. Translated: CASSFDSGGTGELFF.

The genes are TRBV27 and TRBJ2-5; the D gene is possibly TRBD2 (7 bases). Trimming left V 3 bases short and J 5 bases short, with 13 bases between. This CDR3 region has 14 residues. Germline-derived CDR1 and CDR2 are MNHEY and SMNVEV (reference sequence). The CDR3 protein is CASSFGGGAETQYF. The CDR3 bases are TGTGCCAGCAGTTTCGGAGGGGGGGCTGAGACCCAGTACTTC.

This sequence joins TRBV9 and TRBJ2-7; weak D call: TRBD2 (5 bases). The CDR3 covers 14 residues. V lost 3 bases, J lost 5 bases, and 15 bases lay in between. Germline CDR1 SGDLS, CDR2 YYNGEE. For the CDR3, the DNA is TGTGCCAGCAGCGGCGGAGGTGGGTTTCACGAGCAGTACTTC. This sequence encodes CASSGGGGFHEQYF.

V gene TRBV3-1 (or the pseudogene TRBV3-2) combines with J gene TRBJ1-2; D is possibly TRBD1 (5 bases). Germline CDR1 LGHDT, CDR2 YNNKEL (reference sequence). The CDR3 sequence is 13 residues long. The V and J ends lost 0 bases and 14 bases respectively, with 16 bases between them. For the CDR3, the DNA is TGTGCCAGCAGCCAAGAAACCGGGACTCCAGGGACCTTC. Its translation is CASSQETGTPGTF.

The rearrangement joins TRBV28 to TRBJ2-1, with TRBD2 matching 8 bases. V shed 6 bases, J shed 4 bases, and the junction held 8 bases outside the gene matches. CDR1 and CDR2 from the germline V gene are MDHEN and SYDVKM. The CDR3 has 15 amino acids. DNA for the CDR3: TGTGCCAGCAGCCTTACGGGAGGGGGTTACAATGAGCAGTTCTTC. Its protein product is CASSLTGGGYNEQFF.

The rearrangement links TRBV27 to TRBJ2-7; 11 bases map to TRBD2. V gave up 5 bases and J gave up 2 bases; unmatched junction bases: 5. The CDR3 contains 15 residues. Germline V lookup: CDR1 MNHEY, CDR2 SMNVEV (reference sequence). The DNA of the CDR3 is TGTGCCAGCAGTCTCTTAGCGGGAGGGCCCTACGAGCAGTACTTC. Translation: CASSLLAGGPYEQYF.

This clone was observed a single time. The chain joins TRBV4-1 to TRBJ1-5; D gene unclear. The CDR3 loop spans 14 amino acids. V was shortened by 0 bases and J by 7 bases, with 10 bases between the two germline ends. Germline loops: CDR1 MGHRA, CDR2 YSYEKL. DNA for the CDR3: TGCGCCAGCAGCCAAGAAGGAGTCTCCCAGCCCCAGCATTTT. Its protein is CASSQEGVSQPQHF.

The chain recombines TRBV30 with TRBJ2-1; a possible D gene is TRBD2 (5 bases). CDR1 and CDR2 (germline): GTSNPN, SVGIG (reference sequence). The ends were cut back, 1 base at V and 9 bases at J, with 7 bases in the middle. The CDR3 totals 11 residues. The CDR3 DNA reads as TGTGCCTGGAGTGCACTAGGTGAGCAGTTCTTC. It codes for CAWSALGEQFF.

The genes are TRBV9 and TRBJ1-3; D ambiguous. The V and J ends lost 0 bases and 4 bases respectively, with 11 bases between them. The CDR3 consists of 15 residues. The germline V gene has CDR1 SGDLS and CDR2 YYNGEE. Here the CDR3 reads CASSVGSGGGNTIYF. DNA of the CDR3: TGTGCCAGCAGCGTAGGCTCAGGAGGGGGAAACACCATATATTTT.

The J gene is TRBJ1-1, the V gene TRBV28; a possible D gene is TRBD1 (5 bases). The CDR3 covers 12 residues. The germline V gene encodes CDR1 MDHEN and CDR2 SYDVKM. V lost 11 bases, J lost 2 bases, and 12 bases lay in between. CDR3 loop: CAVDTLNTEAFF. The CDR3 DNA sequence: TGTGCCGTGGACACCTTAAACACTGAAGCTTTCTTT. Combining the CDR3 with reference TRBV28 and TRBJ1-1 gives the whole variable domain DVKVTQSSRYLVKRTGEKVFLECVQDMDHENMFWYRQDPGLGLRLIYFSYDVKMKEKGDIPEGYSVSREKKERFSLILESASTNQTSMYLCAVDTLNTEAFFGQGTRLTVV.

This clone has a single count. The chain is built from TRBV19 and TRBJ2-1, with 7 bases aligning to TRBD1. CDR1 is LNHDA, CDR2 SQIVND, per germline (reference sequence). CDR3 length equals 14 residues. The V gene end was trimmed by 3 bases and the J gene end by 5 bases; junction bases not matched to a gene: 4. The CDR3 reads CASSISTGNNEQFF. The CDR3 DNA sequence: TGTGCCAGTAGTATTTCGACAGGGAACAATGAGCAGTTCTTC.

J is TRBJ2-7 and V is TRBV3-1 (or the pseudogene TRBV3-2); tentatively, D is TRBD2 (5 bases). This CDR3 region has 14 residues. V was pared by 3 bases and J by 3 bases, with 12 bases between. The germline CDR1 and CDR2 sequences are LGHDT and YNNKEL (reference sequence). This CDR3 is CASSHSPEGYEQYF. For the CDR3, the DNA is TGTGCCAGCAGCCATTCACCCGAGGGCTACGAGCAGTACTTC.

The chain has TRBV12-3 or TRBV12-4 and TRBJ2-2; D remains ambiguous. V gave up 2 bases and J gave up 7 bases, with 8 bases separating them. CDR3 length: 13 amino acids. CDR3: CASSLRRGGELFF. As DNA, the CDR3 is TGTGCCAGCAGTTTACGGCGAGGCGGGGAGCTGTTTTTT.

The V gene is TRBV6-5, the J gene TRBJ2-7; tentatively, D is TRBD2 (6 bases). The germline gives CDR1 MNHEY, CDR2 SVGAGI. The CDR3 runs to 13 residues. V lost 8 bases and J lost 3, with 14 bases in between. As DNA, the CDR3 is TGTGCCAGCTCTCCAGTCGGGGGCTACGAGCAGTACTTC. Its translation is CASSPVGGYEQYF.

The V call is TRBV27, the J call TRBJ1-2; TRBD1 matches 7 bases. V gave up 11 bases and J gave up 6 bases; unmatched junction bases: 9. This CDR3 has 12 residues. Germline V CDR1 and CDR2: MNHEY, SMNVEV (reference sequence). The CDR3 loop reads CASGTVGNGYTF. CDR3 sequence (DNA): TGTGCCTCGGGGACAGTAGGTAATGGCTACACCTTC.

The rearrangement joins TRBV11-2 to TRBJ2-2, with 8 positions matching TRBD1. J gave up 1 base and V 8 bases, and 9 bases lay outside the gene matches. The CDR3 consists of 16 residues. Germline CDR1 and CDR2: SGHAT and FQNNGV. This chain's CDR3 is CASADRESRNTGELFF. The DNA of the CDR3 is TGTGCCAGCGCGGACAGGGAAAGTAGGAACACCGGGGAGCTGTTTTTT.

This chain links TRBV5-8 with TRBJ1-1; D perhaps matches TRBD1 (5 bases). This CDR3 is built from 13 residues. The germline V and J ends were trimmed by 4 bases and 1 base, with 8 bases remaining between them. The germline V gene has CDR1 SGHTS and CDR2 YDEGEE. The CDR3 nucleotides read TGTGCCAGCAGCCCACAGGCGAACACTGAAGCTTTCTTT. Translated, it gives CASSPQANTEAFF.

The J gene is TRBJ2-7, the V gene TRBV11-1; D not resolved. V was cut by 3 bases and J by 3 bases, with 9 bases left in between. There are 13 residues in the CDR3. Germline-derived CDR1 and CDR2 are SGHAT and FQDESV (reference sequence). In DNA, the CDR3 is TGTGCCAGCAGCTTCTCAGGAATCTACGAGCAGTACTTC. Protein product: CASSFSGIYEQYF.

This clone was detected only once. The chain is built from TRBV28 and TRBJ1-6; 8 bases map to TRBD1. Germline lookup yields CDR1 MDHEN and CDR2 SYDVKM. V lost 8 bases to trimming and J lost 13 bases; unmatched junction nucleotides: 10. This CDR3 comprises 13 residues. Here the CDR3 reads CASRTGPALPLHF. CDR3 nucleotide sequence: TGTGCCAGCCGGACAGGGCCTGCTTTGCCCCTCCACTTT.

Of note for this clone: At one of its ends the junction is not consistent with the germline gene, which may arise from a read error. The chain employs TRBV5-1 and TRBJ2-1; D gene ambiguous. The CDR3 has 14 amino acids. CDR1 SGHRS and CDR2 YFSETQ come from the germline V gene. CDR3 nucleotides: TGCGCCAGCAACTTGGAGAGCTCCTACAATGAGCAGTTCTTC. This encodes CASNLESSYNEQFF.

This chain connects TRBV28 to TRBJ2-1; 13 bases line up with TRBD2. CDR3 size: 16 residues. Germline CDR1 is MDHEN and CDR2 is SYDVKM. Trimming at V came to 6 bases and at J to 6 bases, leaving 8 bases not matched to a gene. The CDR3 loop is CASRSTTSGRGNEQFF. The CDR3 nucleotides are TGTGCCAGCAGATCTACTACTAGCGGGAGGGGCAATGAGCAGTTCTTC.

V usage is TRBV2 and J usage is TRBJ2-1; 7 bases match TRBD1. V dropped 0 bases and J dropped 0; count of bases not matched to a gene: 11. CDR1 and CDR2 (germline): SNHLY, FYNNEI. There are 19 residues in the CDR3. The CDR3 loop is CASSEAWARPGGSYNEQFF. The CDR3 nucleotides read TGTGCCAGCAGTGAAGCATGGGCAAGGCCAGGGGGCTCCTACAATGAGCAGTTCTTC.

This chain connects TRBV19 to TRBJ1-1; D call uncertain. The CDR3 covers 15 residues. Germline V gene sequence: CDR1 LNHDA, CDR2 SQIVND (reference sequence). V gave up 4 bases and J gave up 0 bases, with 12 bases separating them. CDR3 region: CASSKWEGLNTEAFF. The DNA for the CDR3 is TGTGCCAGTAGTAAGTGGGAGGGTCTGAACACTGAAGCTTTCTTT.